This entry features one TCR beta chain sequence. The antigen this receptor binds is unknown. Base-call qualities are not available, and no considerably larger clone is one nucleotide away. These data originate in a study of T cell responses to AZD1222 COVID-19 vaccine (dated by TCRdb to the early 2020s). For the study in its entirety: Because spike-specific TCR depth and breadth did not differ between the two schedules, AZD1222 recipients who got a second dose at roughly 4 weeks were pooled with those who got a second dose at roughly 12 weeks. Trial participants were enrolled into age subgroups of 18-55, 56-69 and 70-plus years, which contained around 150, 28 and 57 TCR-sequenced participants, respectively. A total of around 240 trial participants underwent TCR sequencing, of whom roughly 210 had received two doses of AZD1222 and roughly 26 had received two doses of the MenACWY control vaccine.

CDR1 and CDR2, looked up from the germline V gene, are MGHRA and YSYEKL. From the cysteine through the phenylalanine, the CDR3 covers 14 amino acids. Just the 42-base CDR3 DNA is kept, in frame starting at base 1. The trim is 0 bases for V and 0 bases for J, with a gap of 6 bases between the germline ends. The sample's time point label is to be understood as: baseline before first vaccination. Samples from vaccinated people were obtained from the UK trials COV001 and COV002, which included a single-blind randomized controlled phase 2/3 trial of AZD1222 (ChAdOx1 nCoV-19) in healthy adults. Trial participant PBMC samples were collected at day 0 and day 28 after the second dose for TCRbeta chain sequencing. The CDR3 regions of human TCRbeta chains were analyzed by immunosequencing. Concerning the study's data processing: TCRs in the repertoires were compared against a reference library of SARS-CoV-2-specific TCRs that had been generated with the MIRA antigen-specificity platform. Breadth meant the fraction of unique TCRs that were SARS-CoV-2-associated, whereas depth meant the fraction of total T cells that were SARS-CoV-2-associated. Using the MIRA data, each spike-specific TCR was mapped to the spike region that the TCR reacts to and placed in a CD4 or CD8 class. Log10-transformed breadth and depth values were compared by one-way ANOVA with Sidak's multiple comparisons tests. Entries here come from immuneACCESS through TCRdb and include only in-frame sequences with V and J called. Some clones fail to appear in such tables; in the studies checked, an unresolved V gene covers under half of the shortfall, and the cause of the remainder is unknown. Clone size and V and J calls were adopted from that table, with D and trimming inferred from the DNA. The sample has under 140,000 clones on record, under 95% of them singletons. The ten largest clones capture 7.5% to 9% of the sample.

Study-level results and caveats: Conclusions about previously exposed vaccinees are limited, since just six AZD1222 recipients were seropositive for SARS-CoV-2 at baseline. Participants were mostly white British, with more females than males. The authors suggested clonal diversity may have been underestimated. A significant rise in spike-specific TCR breadth and depth was observed after two AZD1222 doses relative to day 0 and relative to MenACWY recipients. Reportedly, close to half of the unique spike-specific TCRs recognized epitopes lying outside the regions that are mutated in the B.1.351 and B.1.1.7 variants. The 56-69-year group was small, and its depth increase did not reach significance, likely because of low power. Because no day 14 peak-response samples were available, repertoires were characterized only after the peak T cell response. The vaccine-associated CD4 TCRs covered the entire spike protein, and the dominant responses fell in regions 160-218 and 743-854.

This receptor was taken from an adult in good health. The rearranged chain carries TRBV4-1 and TRBJ2-7; the D gene assignment is ambiguous. The starting material was peripheral blood, obtained on day 0 of AZD1222 vaccination. The bases read TGCGCCAGCAGCCAAGAAGCGACCTCCTACGAGCAGTACTTC. Its product reads: CASSQEATSYEQYF.